This TCR beta chain comes out of a study of T cells in Graves' hyperthyroidism and ophthalmopathy. Germline lookup yields CDR1 SGHAT and CDR2 FQNNGV. V shed 3 bases and J 1 base; nucleotides not matched to a gene: 1. The CDR3 consists of 14 residues. Exclusion criteria comprised uncontrolled infection, other autoimmune disease, pregnancy or lactation. Diagnoses were established using clinical symptoms, serum thyroxine and TRAb, thyroid ultrasound and orbital computed tomography. PBMCs were obtained from 9.5 to 10 ml fresh peripheral blood. Findings of the study overall: Most expanded thyroid clonotypes above 0.001 also appeared in blood.

What was amplified from RNA transcripts were TCR beta CDR3 regions. TCR CDR3 regions were first amplified by RT-PCR with HTBI primers. TCRdb re-called the multiplex PCR reads with MiXCR, one entry per CDR3 protein. The sample carries hundreds of thousands of distinct CDR3 sequences, roughly 20% recorded once. This clonotype was counted ten times or more. Its antigen remains unidentified. The sample comprised blood. The chain is built from TRBV11-2 and TRBJ2-7; 9 bases agree with TRBD1. The origin of this receptor is a young man with Graves' ophthalmopathy. CDR3 DNA sequence: TGTGCCAGCAGCTTGGACAGGGGTTCCTACGAGCAGTACTTC. Protein sequence: CASSLDRGSYEQYF.